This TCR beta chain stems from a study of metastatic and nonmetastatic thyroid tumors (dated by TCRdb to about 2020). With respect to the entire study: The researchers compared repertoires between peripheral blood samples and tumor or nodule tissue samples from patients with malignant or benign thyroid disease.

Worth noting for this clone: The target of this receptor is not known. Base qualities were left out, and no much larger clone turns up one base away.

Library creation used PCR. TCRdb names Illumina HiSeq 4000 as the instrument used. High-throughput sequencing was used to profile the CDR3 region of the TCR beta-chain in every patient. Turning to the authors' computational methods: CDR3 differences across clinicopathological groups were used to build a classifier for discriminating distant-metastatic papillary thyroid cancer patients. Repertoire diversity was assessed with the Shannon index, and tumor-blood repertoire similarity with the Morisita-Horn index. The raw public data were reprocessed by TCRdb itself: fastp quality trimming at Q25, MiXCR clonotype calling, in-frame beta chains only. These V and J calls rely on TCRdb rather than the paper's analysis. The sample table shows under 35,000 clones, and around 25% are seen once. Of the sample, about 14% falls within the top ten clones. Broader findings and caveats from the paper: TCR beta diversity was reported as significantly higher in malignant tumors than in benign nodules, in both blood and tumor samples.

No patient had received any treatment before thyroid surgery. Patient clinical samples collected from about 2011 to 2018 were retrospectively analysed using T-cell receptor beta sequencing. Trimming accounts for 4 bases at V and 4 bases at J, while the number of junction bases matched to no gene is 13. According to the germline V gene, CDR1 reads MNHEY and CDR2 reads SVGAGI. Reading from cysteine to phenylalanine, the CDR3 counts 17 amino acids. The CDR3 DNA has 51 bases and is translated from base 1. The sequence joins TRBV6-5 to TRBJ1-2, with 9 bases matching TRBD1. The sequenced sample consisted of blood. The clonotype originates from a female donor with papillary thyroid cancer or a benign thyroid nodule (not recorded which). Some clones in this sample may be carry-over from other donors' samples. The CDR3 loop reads CASSSFLTGGVGYGYTF. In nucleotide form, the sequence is TGTGCCAGCAGTTCCTTCCTCACAGGGGGCGTGGGCTATGGCTACACCTTC.